This TCR beta chain was captured in a study of blood T cell repertoires in COVID-19 (dated by TCRdb to 2019 to 2021). For context, the study as a whole: The collaborator samples originated in the United States, Italy and Spain and spanned the acute and convalescent phases of COVID-19. The material from the prospective study consisted of cDNA or gDNA derived from T cells, B-cell-depleted T cells, or PBMCs. Subjects who had been exposed to COVID-19, were actively infected with it, or had recovered from it provided the deeply sampled blood TCRbeta repertoires that made up the dataset. The repertoires were released in a freely available public database intended as a resource for research on the immune response to SARS-CoV-2. Samples were obtained from the ongoing ImmuneRACE study (first 160 participants) and from over 1,000 subjects provided by 6 global collaborators. Nearly every sample came with metadata listing a de-identified subject ID, COVID-19 status, age in years and sex. Where HLA class I and class II types were available, the types were taken from metadata supplied by the sample provider, not from assay-based typing. Results and caveats for the whole study, not just this receptor: The quantity of clinical and demographic metadata differed by source and by participant and was supplied without curation.

Here V drops 0 bases and J drops 6 bases, and the junction holds 2 bases not matched to any gene. Spanning cysteine to phenylalanine, the CDR3 consists of 14 amino acids. Left in the record is the CDR3 DNA by itself, 42 bases read in frame from the first base. CDR1 and CDR2, looked up from the germline V gene, are LGHNA and YNFKEQ. Samples from volunteer blood donors who had recovered from COVID-19 were contributed by a second Seattle source. Collaborating institutions collected whole blood in K2EDTA tubes following their own protocols. For TCRbeta analysis, collaborators shipped samples in one of three forms: frozen whole blood, isolated PBMCs, or DNA extracted from either of those sample types. TCRbeta CDR3 regions were amplified from genomic DNA by means of the immunoSEQ Assay, a bias-controlled multiplex PCR. Per the source publication's procedure: Within the assay, amplification of reference gene primers was used to estimate how many nucleated cells each sample contained. To quantify the absolute abundance of each unique TCRbeta CDR3 rearrangement, sequence reads were collapsed and filtered. Productive Simpson clonality was computed per sample as the square root of Simpson's diversity index over productive rearrangements. TCRdb provides this immuneACCESS table in a form limited to in-frame rearrangements. Some clones are lacking; in checked studies, under half of them reflect an unresolved V gene, and why the rest are absent is not known. The DNA gave D and trimming, while V, J and clone size come from that table. Within this sample are over 250,000 clones, with under 90% of them counted one time only. The ten largest make up approximately 9% of the sample.

A remark on this clone: Its antigen remains undetermined. No per-base quality is available; no much larger clone lies one base away.

Recombination linked TRBV4-2 to TRBJ2-1, and 7 bases in between align with TRBD2. The sequence derives from a woman aged 45-65 years who had recovered from COVID-19. Sample: peripheral blood. The sequenced DNA: TGTGCCAGCAGCCAAGACGGGACTACCAATGAGCAGTTCTTC. It encodes CASSQDGTTNEQFF.